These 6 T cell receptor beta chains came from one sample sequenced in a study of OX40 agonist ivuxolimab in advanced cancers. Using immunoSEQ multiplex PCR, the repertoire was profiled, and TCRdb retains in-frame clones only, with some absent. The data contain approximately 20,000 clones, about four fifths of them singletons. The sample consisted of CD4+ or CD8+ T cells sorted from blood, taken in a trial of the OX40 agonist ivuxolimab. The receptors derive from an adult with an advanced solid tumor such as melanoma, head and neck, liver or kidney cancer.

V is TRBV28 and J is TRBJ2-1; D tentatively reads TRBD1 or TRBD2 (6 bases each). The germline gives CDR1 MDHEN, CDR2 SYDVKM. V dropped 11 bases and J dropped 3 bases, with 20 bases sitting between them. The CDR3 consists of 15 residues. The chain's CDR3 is CAGGETGTGYNEQFF. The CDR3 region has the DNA TGTGCCGGAGGGGAAACAGGGACGGGCTACAATGAGCAGTTCTTC.

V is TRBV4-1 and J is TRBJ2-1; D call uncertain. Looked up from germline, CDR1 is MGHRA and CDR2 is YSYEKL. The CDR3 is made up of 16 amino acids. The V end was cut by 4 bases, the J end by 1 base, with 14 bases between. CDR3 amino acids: CASSRIIDKSYNEQFF. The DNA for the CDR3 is TGCGCCAGCAGCCGTATCATCGACAAGTCCTACAATGAGCAGTTCTTC.

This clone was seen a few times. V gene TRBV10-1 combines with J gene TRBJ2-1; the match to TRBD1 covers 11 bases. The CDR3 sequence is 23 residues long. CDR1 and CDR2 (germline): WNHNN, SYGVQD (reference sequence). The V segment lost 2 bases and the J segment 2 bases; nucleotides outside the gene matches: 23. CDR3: CASSEGQGAFGDSGSLTYNEQFF. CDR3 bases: TGCGCCAGCAGTGAGGGACAGGGGGCGTTCGGGGATAGCGGGAGTTTGACCTACAATGAGCAGTTCTTC.

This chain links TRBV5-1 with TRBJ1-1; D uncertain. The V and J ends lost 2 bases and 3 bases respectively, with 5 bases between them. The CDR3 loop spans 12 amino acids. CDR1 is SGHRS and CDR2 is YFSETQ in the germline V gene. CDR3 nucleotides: TGCGCCAGCAGCTTAAGAGACACTGAAGCTTTCTTT. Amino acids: CASSLRDTEAFF.

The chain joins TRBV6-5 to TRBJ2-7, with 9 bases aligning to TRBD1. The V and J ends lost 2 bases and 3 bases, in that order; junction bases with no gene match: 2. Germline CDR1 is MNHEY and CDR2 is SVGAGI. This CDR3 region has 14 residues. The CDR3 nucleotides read TGTGCCAGCAGTTACGACAGGGGGGACTACGAGCAGTACTTC. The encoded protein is CASSYDRGDYEQYF.

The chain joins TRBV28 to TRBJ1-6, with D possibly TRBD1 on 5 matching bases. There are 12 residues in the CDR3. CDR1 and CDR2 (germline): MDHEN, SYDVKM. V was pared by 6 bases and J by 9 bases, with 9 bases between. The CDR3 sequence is CASRDGGSPLHF. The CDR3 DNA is TGTGCCAGCAGGGACGGGGGTTCACCCCTCCACTTT.